This entry is about one T cell receptor beta chain. Original data processing: Reference gene primer amplification gave nucleated cell count estimates. Some clones are missing from TCRdb's copy, which holds only in-frame ones; the method was immunoSEQ multiplex PCR. The DNA gave D and trimming, while V, J and clone size come from that table. The sample has around 50,000 clones; 82% are singletons. The data stem from a study of blood T cell repertoires in COVID-19. Study-wide context: The United States, Italy and Spain provided the acute and convalescent COVID-19 samples. PBMCs, B-cell-depleted T cells, or T cells were the source of the cDNA or gDNA that made up the material.

The CDR3 covers 15 residues. Germline V CDR1 and CDR2: SGHRS, YFSETQ. V lost 2 bases and J lost 10; bases outside the gene matches: 7. Followed longitudinally, the Seattle patients had been enrolled during active infection. The chain couples TRBV5-1 to TRBJ2-1; 12 positions match TRBD2. This clonotype was obtained from an elderly man with COVID-19, enrolled during active disease. Material: peripheral blood. This CDR3 reads CASSFGLAGFGEQFF. CDR3 nucleotides: TGCGCCAGCAGCTTCGGACTAGCGGGGTTTGGGGAGCAGTTCTTC.